Shown below are 20 T cell receptor beta chains from a single sample sequenced in a study of CD8 T cells in ankylosing spondylitis. Regarding the study as a whole: A motif in TCR beta, a set of roughly eight highly homologous variants, appeared characteristic of ankylosing spondylitis blood.

Via MiXCR, TCRdb re-called the 5' RACE reads, giving one row per CDR3 protein. The sample gives about 90,000 distinct CDR3 sequences, around 8.3% of which show up once; under 35% is in the top ten. The antigens for these receptors are not known. The sample comprised blood, either unsorted or a sorted T cell fraction (not recorded which). All receptors derive from a male donor with ankylosing spondylitis.

This clonotype was observed a few times. The chain combines TRBV27 with TRBJ2-1, with TRBD2 as a possible D gene (6 bases). Germline loops: CDR1 MNHEY, CDR2 SMNVEV (reference sequence). The CDR3 extends over 16 amino acids. Trimming took off 2 bases at V and 6 bases at J, with 17 bases between the two ends. The CDR3 loop is CASSLAPRVGGNEQFF. CDR3 DNA: TGTGCCAGCAGTTTAGCCCCAAGGGTCGGGGGCAATGAGCAGTTCTTC.

The chain combines TRBV6-5 with TRBJ2-7; D ambiguous. The V end lost 0 bases, the J end lost 4 bases, and 13 bases lay between the germline ends. Per germline, CDR1 MNHEY and CDR2 SVGAGI. The CDR3 spans 15 residues. CDR3 amino acids: CASSYSNPLNYEQYF. The DNA for the CDR3 is TGTGCCAGCAGTTACTCGAACCCCCTGAATTACGAGCAGTACTTC.

This clonotype was recorded many times. The rearrangement uses TRBV18 and TRBJ2-7; 11 positions match TRBD1. Germline CDR1 reads KGHSH; CDR2 reads LQKENI. This CDR3 comprises 14 residues. The trim removed 5 bases at V and 3 bases at J, leaving 3 bases unmatched. CDR3 region: CASSFGTGGYEQYF. The CDR3 coding sequence is TGTGCCAGCTCATTCGGGACAGGGGGCTACGAGCAGTACTTC. The whole variable domain, remainder taken from reference TRBV18 and TRBJ2-7, is NAGVMQNPRHLVRRRGQEARLRCSPMKGHSHVYWYRQLPEEGLKFMVYLQKENIIDESGMPKERFSAEFPKEGPSILRIQQVVRGDSAAYFCASSFGTGGYEQYFGPGTRLTVT.

The table lists this clonotype with many counts. The chain uses TRBV7-9 and TRBJ2-3; TRBD2 might be the D (6 bases). This CDR3 comprises 14 residues. The germline gives CDR1 SEHNR, CDR2 FQNEAQ (reference sequence). Trimming removed 5 bases from V and 5 bases from J, with 14 bases in between. In DNA form, the CDR3 reads TGTGCCAGCAGCGCGGGACCATCAGGAGATACGCAGTATTTT. Amino acid sequence: CASSAGPSGDTQYF.

This clonotype showed up just a few times. V and J are TRBV20-1 and TRBJ2-7; 14 nucleotides match TRBD2. V shed 1 base, J shed 2 bases, and the junction held 7 bases outside the gene matches. Germline V gives CDR1 DFQATT, CDR2 SNEGSKA (reference sequence). This CDR3 has 17 amino acids. CDR3 sequence: CSARVGLAGGLTYEQYF. CDR3 nucleotides: TGCAGTGCTAGAGTCGGACTAGCGGGAGGTCTAACCTACGAGCAGTACTTC.

The sample holds a few counts of this clonotype. The chain recombines TRBV7-9 with TRBJ2-7, with D perhaps TRBD1 or TRBD2 (6 bases each). CDR3 length: 14 residues. Trimming pared 7 bases from V and 6 bases from J, leaving 19 bases between. Germline CDR1 is SEHNR and CDR2 is FQNEAQ (reference sequence). In nucleotides, the CDR3 is TGTGCCAGCAACCTAGGGGGGCAGGGCGGCGAGCAGTACTTC. Protein product: CASNLGGQGGEQYF.

This rearrangement joins TRBV27 to TRBJ2-1, with D uncertain. Trimming took off 5 bases at V and 6 bases at J, with 11 bases between the two ends. This CDR3 region has 13 residues. Looked up from germline, CDR1 is MNHEY and CDR2 is SMNVEV (reference sequence). The CDR3 spells CASSPLGLNEQFF. CDR3 sequence (DNA): TGTGCCAGCAGTCCCCTAGGCCTCAATGAGCAGTTCTTC.

The gene calls are TRBV2 and TRBJ2-7, with D perhaps matching TRBD1 (5 bases). Trimming left V 9 bases short and J 3 bases short, with 12 bases between. Germline assignment: CDR1 SNHLY and CDR2 FYNNEI. This CDR3 has 12 amino acids. CDR3 sequence (DNA): TGTGCCAGTGGGGCGACCCACTACGAGCAGTACGTC. Translated, it gives CASGATHYEQYV.

This clonotype was detected only a few times. The gene calls are TRBV7-8 and TRBJ2-5; 7 positions agree with TRBD2. The V segment lost 5 bases and the J segment 2 bases; nucleotides outside the gene matches: 11. CDR3 size: 16 residues. Germline V gene sequence: CDR1 SGHVS, CDR2 FQNEAQ. CDR3 DNA sequence: TGTGCCAGCAGCCCCCCGCTCGCGGGAGTTCAAGAGACCCAGTACTTC. Its translation: CASSPPLAGVQETQYF.

This clonotype was seen more than once but under ten times. The CDR3 region is CASSQGAWDRPSYGYTF. In DNA, the CDR3 is TGCGCCAGCAGCCAAGGAGCTTGGGACAGGCCATCCTATGGCTACACCTTC. The chain couples TRBV4-1 to TRBJ1-2; TRBD1 aligns across 8 bases. V trimming: 1 base; J trimming: 4 bases; junction bases outside the gene matches: 11. Germline loops: CDR1 MGHRA, CDR2 YSYEKL. The CDR3 extends over 17 amino acids.

This clonotype showed up just a few times. The rearrangement uses TRBV19 and TRBJ2-3, with 12 bases lining up with TRBD2. In germline, CDR1 is LNHDA, CDR2 SQIVND (reference sequence). CDR3 size: 20 residues. V lost 0 bases and J lost 5; bases outside the gene matches: 15. The CDR3 protein is CASSIDHAGPSGRAEDTQYF. In DNA, the CDR3 is TGTGCCAGTAGTATAGATCATGCTGGGCCTAGCGGGAGGGCCGAAGATACGCAGTATTTT.

The chain joins TRBV20-1 to TRBJ2-7; weak D call: TRBD2 (7 bases). Germline V CDR1 and CDR2: DFQATT, SNEGSKA (reference sequence). The CDR3 contains 17 residues. Trimming cost V 0 bases and J 3 bases, with 21 bases left between them. For the CDR3, the DNA is TGCAGTGCTAGAGATGAGGGGGGCGGGAGATTTGGCTACGAGCAGTACTTC. Translation gives CSARDEGGGRFGYEQYF.

Only a few counts were recorded for this clonotype. This sequence joins TRBV4-1 and TRBJ2-2, with 7 positions matching TRBD1. CDR3 length: 15 amino acids. From germline, CDR1 is MGHRA and CDR2 YSYEKL. After removal of 4 bases from V and 4 bases from J, the junction contained 6 bases not matched to a gene. CDR3 nucleotide sequence: TGCGCCAGCAGCCCCCAGACAGGGATCACCGGGGAGCTGTTTTTT. Its protein is CASSPQTGITGELFF.

This clonotype was picked up a small number of times. Here the CDR3 DNA reads TGTGCCAGCAGTACCCGGGGGGTTAATATCAATGAGCAGTTCTTC. Translated, it gives CASSTRGVNINEQFF. The rearrangement uses TRBV6-1 and TRBJ2-1; 7 positions match TRBD2. The V gene's germline CDR1 is MNHNS and CDR2 SASEGT. V was pared by 5 bases and J by 6 bases, with 10 bases of the junction left unmatched. The CDR3 contains 15 residues.

This clonotype has a count of ten or more. The chain has TRBV14 and TRBJ2-1; D is possibly TRBD1 or TRBD2 (5 bases each). This CDR3 comprises 16 residues. Trimming removed 3 bases from V and 0 bases from J, with 12 bases in between. Per the germline V gene, CDR1 is SGHDN and CDR2 is FVKESK. The CDR3 spells CASSQWGTSSYNEQFF. For the CDR3, the DNA is TGTGCCAGCAGCCAGTGGGGGACGAGCTCCTACAATGAGCAGTTCTTC.

This clonotype was detected a few times. V usage is TRBV7-7 and J usage is TRBJ2-1; 7 bases are shared with TRBD2. CDR3 length: 13 amino acids. Germline trimming cut 3 bases from V and 9 bases from J; bases unmatched to any gene: 5. CDR1 is SSHAT, CDR2 FNYEAQ, per germline (reference sequence). The CDR3 protein is CASSLGREGEQFF. The CDR3 region has the DNA TGTGCCAGCAGCTTGGGGAGGGAGGGTGAGCAGTTCTTC.

The chain links TRBV7-8 to TRBJ2-7; possibly TRBD2 for D (5 bases). This CDR3 comprises 15 residues. Per the germline V gene, CDR1 is SGHVS and CDR2 is FQNEAQ. Trimming stripped 6 bases from V and 1 base from J, with 16 bases between. The CDR3 region has the DNA TGTGCCAGCAGGGCCGGGCCAGGAGGATCCTACGAGCAGTACGTC. Amino acid sequence: CASRAGPGGSYEQYV.

J is TRBJ2-1 and V is TRBV27; D is unresolved. This CDR3 comprises 14 residues. The germline CDR1 and CDR2 sequences are MNHEY and SMNVEV (reference sequence). V lost 3 bases to trimming and J lost 1 base, with 7 bases between them. CDR3 sequence (DNA): TGTGCCAGCAGTTTTCTTTTATCCTACAATGAGCAGTTCTTC. The encoded protein is CASSFLLSYNEQFF.

This clonotype was detected only a few times. The gene calls are TRBV25-1 and TRBJ2-5; D is possibly TRBD2 (6 bases). Per germline, CDR1 MGHDK and CDR2 SYGVNS. This CDR3 is 14 amino acids long. The V and J ends lost 2 bases and 2 bases respectively, with 9 bases between them. The DNA of the CDR3 is TGTGCCAGCAGTGAAGGGGGGAGGCAAGAGACCCAGTACTTC. Translation: CASSEGGRQETQYF.

This chain connects TRBV29-1 to TRBJ2-1; maybe TRBD1 (5 bases). CDR1 is SQVTM, CDR2 ANQGSEA, per germline. The CDR3 is 15 amino acids. V was trimmed by 0 bases and J by 3 bases, leaving 12 bases between them. CDR3 sequence (DNA): TGCAGCGTTGAAGATCCCGGAACAGGCTACAATGAGCAGTTCTTC. Encoded protein: CSVEDPGTGYNEQFF.